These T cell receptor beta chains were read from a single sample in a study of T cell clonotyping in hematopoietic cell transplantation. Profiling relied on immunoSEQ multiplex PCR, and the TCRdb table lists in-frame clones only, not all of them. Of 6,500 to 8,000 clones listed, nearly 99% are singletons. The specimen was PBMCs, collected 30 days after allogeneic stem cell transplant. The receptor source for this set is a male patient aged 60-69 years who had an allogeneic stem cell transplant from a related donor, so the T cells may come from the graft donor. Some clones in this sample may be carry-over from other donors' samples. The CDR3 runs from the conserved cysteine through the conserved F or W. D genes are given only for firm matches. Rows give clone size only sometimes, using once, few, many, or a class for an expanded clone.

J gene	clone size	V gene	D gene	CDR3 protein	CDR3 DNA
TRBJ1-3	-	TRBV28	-	CASIGSAGGNSGNTIYF	TGTGCCAGCATCGGCTCAGCCGGGGGAAACTCTGGAAACACCATATATTTT
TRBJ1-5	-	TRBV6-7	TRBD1	CAIRTGPDNQPQHF	TGTGCCATTAGGACAGGGCCGGACAATCAGCCCCAGCATTTT
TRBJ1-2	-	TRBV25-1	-	CASSGYQGLRGYTF	TGTGCCAGCAGCGGCTACCAAGGTCTGAGGGGCTACACCTTC
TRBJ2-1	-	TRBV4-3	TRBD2	CASSQDPSGGYNEQFF	TGCGCCAGCAGCCAAGATCCTAGCGGGGGGTACAATGAGCAGTTCTTC
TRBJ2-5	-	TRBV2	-	CASSEVAGLGGQETQYF	TGTGCCAGCAGTGAAGTTGCCGGACTAGGGGGCCAAGAGACCCAGTACTTC
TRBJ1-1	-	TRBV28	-	CASSNGGENTEAFF	TGTGCCAGCAGTAACGGGGGCGAGAACACTGAAGCTTTCTTT
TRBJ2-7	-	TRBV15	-	CATGFGYEQYF	TGTGCCACCGGGTTCGGGTACGAGCAGTACTTC
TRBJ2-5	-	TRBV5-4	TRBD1	CASSRDSQETQYF	TGTGCCAGCAGCCGGGACAGTCAAGAGACCCAGTACTTC
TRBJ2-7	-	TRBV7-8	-	CASSSPIRNEQYF	TGTGCCAGCAGCTCTCCCATCAGAAACGAGCAGTACTTC
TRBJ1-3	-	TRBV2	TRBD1	CASSVQGWGNTIYF	TGTGCCAGCAGCGTACAGGGGTGGGGAAACACCATATATTTT
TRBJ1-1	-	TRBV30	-	CAWSRPVGVRENTEAFF	TGTGCCTGGAGTCGGCCCGTAGGGGTGAGGGAGAACACTGAAGCTTTCTTT
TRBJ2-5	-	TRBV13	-	CASSLANSETQYF	TGTGCCAGCAGCTTAGCCAATTCGGAGACCCAGTACTTC
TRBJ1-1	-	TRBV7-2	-	CASSWGLPDEAFF	TGTGCCAGCAGCTGGGGACTGCCTGACGAAGCTTTCTTT
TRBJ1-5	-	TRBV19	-	CASSRGASNQPQHF	TGTGCCAGTAGCCGGGGGGCGAGCAATCAGCCCCAGCATTTT
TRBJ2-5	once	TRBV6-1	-	CASGEGRGGQETQYF	TGTGCCAGCGGAGAAGGGAGGGGGGGCCAAGAGACCCAGTACTTC